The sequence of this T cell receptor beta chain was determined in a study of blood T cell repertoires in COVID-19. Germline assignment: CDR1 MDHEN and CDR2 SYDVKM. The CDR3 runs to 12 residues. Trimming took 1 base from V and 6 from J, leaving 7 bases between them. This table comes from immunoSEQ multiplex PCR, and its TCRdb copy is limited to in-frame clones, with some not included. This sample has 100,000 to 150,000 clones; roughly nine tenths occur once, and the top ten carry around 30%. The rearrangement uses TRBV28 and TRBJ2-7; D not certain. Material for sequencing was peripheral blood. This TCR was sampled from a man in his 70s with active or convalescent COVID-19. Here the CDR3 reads CASSLLWSEQYF. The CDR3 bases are TGTGCCAGCAGTTTATTATGGAGCGAGCAGTACTTC.